The next 26 T cell receptor beta chains were all read from a single sample in a study of a mutant IDH1 vaccine in newly diagnosed glioma. TCRdb's table, derived via immunoSEQ multiplex PCR, lists solely in-frame clones and lacks some. The sample yields some 90,000 clones, roughly 82% seen once. Time point given: baseline, week 1 (first vaccination visit). Treatment reported: pre-vaccination baseline after standard-of-care therapy. Sequences were derived from PBMCs, sampled from a glioma patient treated with radiotherapy, temozolomide or both. These receptors originate from a man aged 40-49 years with glioma. Some clones in this sample may be carry-over from other donors' samples.

This clone is a singleton in its sample. The gene calls are TRBV19 and TRBJ2-7, with a tentative D call TRBD2 (5 bases). Germline V lookup: CDR1 LNHDA, CDR2 SQIVND (reference sequence). The V end lost 6 bases, the J end lost 0 bases, and 9 bases lay between the germline ends. The CDR3 has 13 residues. The CDR3 here is CASRGGSSYEQYF. In DNA, the CDR3 is TGTGCCAGTAGGGGTGGGAGCTCCTACGAGCAGTACTTC.

The chain recombines TRBV2 with TRBJ2-2; D remains unclear. The CDR3 contains 14 residues. The V gene's germline CDR1 is SNHLY and CDR2 FYNNEI. V gave up 2 bases and J gave up 4 bases, with 8 bases separating them. CDR3: CASSEWAVTGELFF. The CDR3 region has the DNA TGTGCCAGCAGTGAATGGGCAGTCACCGGGGAGCTGTTTTTT.

This clone was observed once. The V and J genes are TRBV2 and TRBJ1-2, with D perhaps TRBD1 (5 bases). The ends were cut back, 7 bases at V and 3 bases at J, with 18 bases in the middle. The germline V gene encodes CDR1 SNHLY and CDR2 FYNNEI. CDR3 length: 15 residues. The CDR3 nucleotides read TGTGCCAGCAAGATCCGGGGCCTCGGAGACTATGGCTACACCTTC. Translating it yields CASKIRGLGDYGYTF. The full variable domain, rest sourced from reference TRBV2 and TRBJ1-2, is EPEVTQTPSHQVTQMGQEVILRCVPISNHLYFYWYRQILGQKVEFLVSFYNNEISEKSEIFDDQFSVERPDGSNFTLKIRSTKLEDSAMYFCASKIRGLGDYGYTFGSGTRLTVV.

In its sample, this clone was seen once. The chain couples TRBV6-1 to TRBJ1-6, with D possibly matching TRBD1 (5 bases). Germline assignment: CDR1 MNHNS and CDR2 SASEGT. With 2 bases removed from V and 10 bases from J, the gap between germline ends came to 9 bases. There are 13 residues in the CDR3. DNA of the CDR3: TGTGCCAGCAGTGAAAGACAGTCCTCACCCCTCCACTTT. This gives the protein CASSERQSSPLHF.

The chain carries TRBV5-1 and TRBJ2-5; 8 bases align to TRBD2. The germline CDR1 and CDR2 sequences are SGHRS and YFSETQ. There are 14 residues in the CDR3. Trimming took 4 bases from V and 5 from J; bases not matched to a gene: 7. CDR3 DNA sequence: TGCGCCAGCAGCCGGGGGGGGGCGGAGGAGACCCAGTACTTC. Encoded protein: CASSRGGAEETQYF.

V is TRBV6-6 and J is TRBJ1-3, with D possibly matching TRBD1 (5 bases). V lost 6 bases, J lost 1 base, and 10 bases lay in between. CDR1 MNHNY and CDR2 SVGAGI come from the germline V gene (reference sequence). The CDR3 extends over 14 amino acids. The CDR3 reads CASRGTGSGNTIYF. The DNA for the CDR3 is TGTGCCAGCAGAGGGACGGGGTCTGGAAACACCATATATTTT.

This chain links TRBV7-8 with TRBJ2-2; a weak D match, TRBD2 (5 bases). CDR1 and CDR2 (germline): SGHVS, FQNEAQ. The V gene lost 6 bases and the J gene lost 2 bases, with 10 bases spanning the gap. The CDR3 sequence is 14 residues long. The CDR3 bases are TGTGCCAGCAGACCGGGAACTAACACCGGGGAGCTGTTTTTT. Amino acids: CASRPGTNTGELFF.

The rearrangement joins TRBV19 to TRBJ2-6, with D perhaps assigned TRBD1 or TRBD2 (6 bases each). The CDR3 contains 15 residues. Trimming pared 4 bases from V and 2 bases from J, leaving 9 bases between. The germline V gene encodes CDR1 LNHDA and CDR2 SQIVND (reference sequence). CDR3: CASSTGAAGANVLTF. CDR3 DNA: TGTGCCAGTAGTACGGGGGCGGCTGGGGCCAACGTCCTGACTTTC.

The V gene is TRBV6-4, the J gene TRBJ2-3; weak D call: TRBD1 (6 bases). Germline CDR1 is MRHNA and CDR2 is SNTAGT. The CDR3 consists of 14 residues. Trimming stripped 6 bases from V and 5 bases from J, with 15 bases between. The CDR3, as DNA: TGTGCCAGCAGGACAGGTGACCGCAAAGATACGCAGTATTTT. Encoded protein: CASRTGDRKDTQYF.

This clone was picked up a small number of times. V and J are TRBV6-4 and TRBJ1-2; 7 bases fit TRBD1. The CDR3 totals 16 residues. Losses at the gene ends were 0 bases for V and 4 bases for J; bases not matched to a gene: 8. Germline V gene data show CDR1 as MRHNA and CDR2 as SNTAGT. The CDR3 sequence is CASSDSSRGRSYGYTF. CDR3 sequence (DNA): TGTGCCAGCAGTGACTCGTCGAGGGGGCGCAGCTATGGCTACACCTTC.

V and J are TRBV13 and TRBJ1-2, with D tentatively TRBD1 (5 bases). CDR1 is PRHDT and CDR2 is FYEKMQ in the germline V gene (reference sequence). The CDR3 is made up of 13 amino acids. Trimming shortened V by 0 bases and J by 4 bases, and 6 bases separated the two germline ends. CDR3 loop: CASSLGTVYGYTF. The CDR3, as DNA: TGTGCCAGCAGCTTAGGGACAGTCTATGGCTACACCTTC.

This clone was detected only a few times. The rearrangement joins TRBV18 to TRBJ2-1, with TRBD1 matching 7 bases. CDR1 KGHSH and CDR2 LQKENI come from the germline V gene. V was pared by 6 bases and J by 5 bases, with 10 bases of the junction left unmatched. The CDR3 sequence is 15 residues long. CDR3 protein: CASSQQLQGNNEQFF. CDR3 DNA sequence: TGTGCCAGCTCGCAGCAATTACAGGGGAACAATGAGCAGTTCTTC. The whole variable domain, remainder taken from reference TRBV18 and TRBJ2-1, is NAGVMQNPRHLVRRRGQEARLRCSPMKGHSHVYWYRQLPEEGLKFMVYLQKENIIDESGMPKERFSAEFPKEGPSILRIQQVVRGDSAAYFCASSQQLQGNNEQFFGPGTRLTVL.

In DNA, the CDR3 is TGCGCCAGCAGCTCCCAGGGGGCGCGTAATTCACCCCTCCACTTT. It translates to CASSSQGARNSPLHF. The chain uses TRBV4-1 and TRBJ1-6, with 8 bases lining up with TRBD1. CDR3 length equals 15 residues. V shed 5 bases and J 6 bases; nucleotides not matched to a gene: 6. Per germline, CDR1 MGHRA and CDR2 YSYEKL.

The J gene is TRBJ1-3, the V gene TRBV19, with a possible D match to TRBD1 (6 bases). The CDR3 extends over 16 amino acids. Germline assignment: CDR1 LNHDA and CDR2 SQIVND (reference sequence). The ends were cut back, 4 bases at V and 2 bases at J, with 15 bases in the middle. The CDR3 coding sequence is TGTGCCAGTAGTAACTGGGACAAAGCACCTGGAAACACCATATATTTT. It yields the protein CASSNWDKAPGNTIYF. The whole variable domain, remainder taken from reference TRBV19 and TRBJ1-3, is DGGITQSPKYLFRKEGQNVTLSCEQNLNHDAMYWYRQDPGQGLRLIYYSQIVNDFQKGDIAEGYSVSREKKESFPLTVTSAQKNPTAFYLCASSNWDKAPGNTIYFGEGSWLTVV.

The chain combines TRBV5-4 with TRBJ1-2; 8 nucleotides align to TRBD1. From germline, CDR1 is SGHNT and CDR2 YYREEE (reference sequence). The V gene end was trimmed by 1 base and the J gene end by 7 bases; junction bases not matched to a gene: 3. The CDR3 is 13 amino acids. CDR3 sequence reads: CASSLTGGRGYTF. Written as DNA, the CDR3 is TGTGCCAGCAGCTTGACAGGGGGTCGTGGCTACACCTTC. The full variable domain, completed using reference TRBV5-4 and TRBJ1-2, is ETGVTQSPTHLIKTRGQQVTLRCSSQSGHNTVSWYQQALGQGPQFIFQYYREEENGRGNFPPRFSGLQFPNYSSELNVNALELDDSALYLCASSLTGGRGYTFGSGTRLTVV.

This chain links TRBV7-9 with TRBJ1-2; 7 bases line up with TRBD1. With V trimmed by 5 bases and J by 2 bases, 8 bases remained unmatched. Germline V CDR1 and CDR2: SEHNR, FQNEAQ (reference sequence). The length of the CDR3 is 15 residues. The CDR3 reads CASSLPSTGNYGYTF. The CDR3 DNA reads TGTGCCAGCAGCCTACCCTCGACAGGGAACTATGGCTACACCTTC.

This clone was detected only once. The chain carries TRBV18 and TRBJ2-5; TRBD1 matches 7 bases. Germline V gives CDR1 KGHSH, CDR2 LQKENI. CDR3 size: 12 residues. The V gene end was trimmed by 5 bases and the J gene end by 5 bases; junction bases not matched to a gene: 2. DNA of the CDR3: TGTGCCAGCTCAGAGACAGGGGAGACCCAGTACTTC. Its translation: CASSETGETQYF.

The rearrangement uses TRBV5-6 and TRBJ2-3, with no clear D. The CDR3 length is 15 residues. The germline V and J ends were trimmed by 0 bases and 2 bases, with 10 bases remaining between them. Germline V lookup: CDR1 SGHDT, CDR2 YYEEEE. CDR3 amino acids: CASSLAGFNTDTQYF. CDR3 nucleotides: TGTGCCAGCAGCTTGGCTGGGTTTAACACAGATACGCAGTATTTT. The variable domain in full, completed from reference TRBV5-6 and TRBJ2-3, reads DAGVTQSPTHLIKTRGQQVTLRCSPKSGHDTVSWYQQALGQGPQFIFQYYEEEERQRGNFPDRFSGHQFPNYSSELNVNALLLGDSALYLCASSLAGFNTDTQYFGPGTRLTVL.

The CDR3 is CASSYYAGTTDTQYF. CDR3 DNA sequence: TGTGCCAGCAGTTATTACGCGGGGACGACAGATACGCAGTATTTT. J is TRBJ2-3 and V is TRBV6-5; the D gene is possibly TRBD2 (6 bases). The CDR3 is 15 amino acids. Trimming left V 3 bases short and J 3 bases short, with 13 bases between. Per germline, CDR1 MNHEY and CDR2 SVGAGI.

The V call is TRBV30, the J call TRBJ1-6; 8 nucleotides line up with TRBD1. There are 13 residues in the CDR3. Germline V lookup: CDR1 GTSNPN, CDR2 SVGIG (reference sequence). The trim removed 4 bases at V and 4 bases at J, leaving 0 bases unmatched. DNA of the CDR3: TGTGCCTGGAACAGGGGGTATAATTCACCCCTCCACTTT. It is translated as CAWNRGYNSPLHF.

The sample holds a few counts of this clone. The rearrangement joins TRBV2 to TRBJ1-5; D is ambiguous. The CDR3 length is 15 residues. Trimming pared 2 bases from V and 3 bases from J, leaving 11 bases between. Germline V gene lookup returns CDR1 SNHLY and CDR2 FYNNEI. The CDR3 DNA reads as TGTGCCAGCAGTGAAAACGACGGTATCAATCAGCCCCAGCATTTT. Its protein is CASSENDGINQPQHF.

This clone has just one count. V and J are TRBV6-5 and TRBJ1-2, with 7 bases matching TRBD1. CDR3 length equals 15 residues. The V segment lost 0 bases and the J segment 6 bases; nucleotides outside the gene matches: 7. Germline CDR1 is MNHEY and CDR2 is SVGAGI. Here the CDR3 reads CASSYSRGGGDGYTF. The CDR3 coding sequence is TGTGCCAGCAGTTACTCAAGAGGGGGCGGAGATGGCTACACCTTC.

This clone was detected only a few times. The chain employs TRBV9 and TRBJ2-2, with D tentatively TRBD1 (5 bases). Germline V gene data show CDR1 as SGDLS and CDR2 as YYNGEE. Deletions cut 7 bases from V and 4 bases from J, with 11 bases between. The CDR3 runs to 13 residues. CDR3 nucleotides: TGTGCCAGCTCCGACAGCATCACCGGGGAGCTGTTTTTT. This gives the protein CASSDSITGELFF.

The V and J genes are TRBV6-5 and TRBJ2-7; TRBD1 agrees at 10 bases. CDR1 and CDR2 (germline): MNHEY, SVGAGI. This CDR3 is 16 amino acids long. Trimming at V came to 0 bases and at J to 5 bases, leaving 7 bases not matched to a gene. The CDR3, as DNA: TGTGCCAGCAGTTACTCCGGGACAGGGGTTTACAACGAGCAGTACTTC. Amino acid sequence: CASSYSGTGVYNEQYF.

This clone turned up a few times. The chain joins TRBV6-5 to TRBJ1-3; D not certain. Germline CDR1 and CDR2: MNHEY and SVGAGI. This CDR3 spans 14 amino acids. V was cut by 6 bases and J by 0 bases, with 9 bases left in between. The CDR3 here is CASRSLLSGNTIYF. CDR3 bases: TGTGCCAGCAGATCCCTTCTCTCTGGAAACACCATATATTTT.

This chain links TRBV2 with TRBJ1-1; D is unclear. This CDR3 is built from 11 residues. Trimming left V 6 bases short and J 8 bases short, with 10 bases between. Germline assignment: CDR1 SNHLY and CDR2 FYNNEI. The chain's CDR3 is CASSDQREAFF. The CDR3 nucleotides read TGTGCCAGCAGCGACCAGCGAGAAGCTTTCTTT.